The next 15 T cell receptor beta chains were all read from a single sample in a study of Ad26.COV2.S vaccination and SARS-CoV-2 variants. Sequencing was performed with immunoSEQ multiplex PCR; in TCRdb, only in-frame clones are kept and a portion is missing. The sample lists hundreds of thousands of clones; more than 70% were seen once. Specified treatment: around 19 received Ad26.COV2.S at low or high dose, single or two shots; 5 received placebo; per-sample allocation not given. Sample collection was performed on day 63 after the first vaccine or placebo injection. The specimen comprised peripheral blood, sampled in a trial of Ad26.COV2.S vaccine versus placebo. The source is a person aged 18-65 years who received the Ad26.COV2.S COVID-19 vaccine or a placebo.

The rearrangement uses TRBV5-1 and TRBJ2-3, with 7 bases identical to TRBD1. The CDR3 runs to 19 residues. Trimming removed 4 bases from V and 3 bases from J; junction bases left unmatched: 20. The germline gives CDR1 SGHRS, CDR2 YFSETQ. The CDR3 here is CASSPFRGGRGEVTDTQYF. The CDR3 DNA is TGCGCCAGCAGCCCCTTCCGAGGGGGCAGGGGAGAGGTGACAGATACGCAGTATTTT.

This chain connects TRBV5-4 to TRBJ2-3; maybe TRBD2 (7 bases). Germline assignment: CDR1 SGHNT and CDR2 YYREEE (reference sequence). The CDR3 totals 16 residues. Trimming stripped 3 bases from V and 1 base from J, with 15 bases between. This chain's CDR3 is CASSSPGRGGTDTQYF. CDR3 bases: TGTGCCAGCAGCTCCCCGGGGAGGGGGGGCACAGATACGCAGTATTTT.

This rearrangement joins TRBV19 to TRBJ2-5; 11 bases fit TRBD2. Looked up from germline, CDR1 is LNHDA and CDR2 is SQIVND (reference sequence). V trimming: 3 bases; J trimming: 3 bases; junction bases outside the gene matches: 3. The CDR3 has 15 amino acids. CDR3 residues: CASSILTSGKETQYF. In DNA form, the CDR3 reads TGTGCCAGTAGTATCCTGACTAGCGGGAAAGAGACCCAGTACTTC.

The gene calls are TRBV6-6 and TRBJ2-1; 11 bases match TRBD1. V was pared by 6 bases and J by 7 bases, with 8 bases of the junction left unmatched. The CDR3 has 15 amino acids. Germline CDR1 is MNHNY and CDR2 is SVGAGI (reference sequence). As DNA, the CDR3 is TGTGCCAGCAGCGGGGACAGGGGGTCTAGGAATGAGCAGTTCTTC. It yields the protein CASSGDRGSRNEQFF.

The chain recombines TRBV30 with TRBJ1-2, with no clear D. This CDR3 contains 11 residues. V lost 2 bases, J lost 3 bases, and 4 bases lay in between. The germline gives CDR1 GTSNPN, CDR2 SVGIG (reference sequence). The CDR3 sequence: CAWSHDYGYTF. The DNA of the CDR3 is TGTGCCTGGAGTCACGACTATGGCTACACCTTC. Full variable domain (outside the CDR3, taken from reference TRBV30 and TRBJ1-2): SQTIHQWPATLVQPVGSPLSLECTVEGTSNPNLYWYRQAAGRGLQLLFYSVGIGQISSEVPQNLSASRPQDRQFILSSKKLLLSDSGFYLCAWSHDYGYTFGSGTRLTVV.

This clone appeared a single time. The chain couples TRBV7-9 to TRBJ1-2, with no clear D. Trimming removed 4 bases at V and 4 bases at J, with 13 bases between. The V gene's germline CDR1 is SEHNR and CDR2 FQNEAQ (reference sequence). CDR3 length: 14 amino acids. CDR3: CASSSPSEGYGYTF. CDR3 coding DNA: TGTGCCAGCAGCTCCCCGTCCGAGGGCTATGGCTACACCTTC.

This chain links TRBV15 with TRBJ1-3, with D perhaps TRBD1 (6 bases). Trimming left V 1 base short and J 4 bases short, with 8 bases between. Germline CDR1 and CDR2: LNHNV and YYDKDF (reference sequence). This CDR3 has 14 amino acids. The CDR3 DNA sequence: TGTGCCACCAGCAGAGGGACAGCGGGAAACACCATATATTTT. This sequence encodes CATSRGTAGNTIYF.

The gene calls are TRBV6-6 and TRBJ2-7; possibly TRBD1 for D (5 bases). This CDR3 is built from 13 residues. Germline V CDR1 and CDR2: MNHNY, SVGAGI (reference sequence). Trimming shortened V by 0 bases and J by 7 bases, and 10 bases separated the two germline ends. CDR3 amino acids: CASSYSHRTEQYF. The CDR3 region has the DNA TGTGCCAGCAGTTACTCCCACCGGACAGAGCAGTACTTC.

The V and J genes are TRBV28 and TRBJ1-6; the D is unclear. The V gene's germline CDR1 is MDHEN and CDR2 SYDVKM. CDR3 length equals 11 residues. Between the trimmed V and J ends, which lost 4 bases and 6 bases, there was a span of 1 base. Here the CDR3 DNA reads TGTGCCAGCAGTTCTAATTCACCCCTCCACTTT. It is translated as CASSSNSPLHF.

CDR3 protein: CAWSEGDGYGYTF. As DNA, the CDR3 is TGTGCCTGGAGTGAAGGGGATGGATATGGCTACACCTTC. The chain joins TRBV30 to TRBJ1-2, with TRBD1 as a possible D gene (5 bases). The CDR3 contains 13 residues. Germline V gene lookup returns CDR1 GTSNPN and CDR2 SVGIG (reference sequence). Trimming cost V 1 base and J 5 bases, with 11 bases left between them.

In regard to this clone: The junction does not match germline at one end; this may be a read error. The J gene is TRBJ2-7, the V gene TRBV24-1; 7 bases align to TRBD1. This CDR3 has 10 residues. Germline CDR1 and CDR2: KGHDR and SFDVKD. CDR3 amino acids: CATTEGAVLF. The CDR3 DNA reads TGTGCCACCACTGAGGGGGCCGTCCTCTTC.

The V gene is TRBV6-2 or TRBV6-3, the J gene TRBJ2-7; TRBD2 might be the D (6 bases). CDR1 and CDR2 (germline): MNHEY, SVGEGT. V lost 2 bases, J lost 3 bases, and 11 bases lay in between. The CDR3 is 14 residues long. Written as DNA, the CDR3 is TGTGCCAGCAGTTACGAGTCGGGGGTCTACGAGCAGTACTTC. Its translation is CASSYESGVYEQYF.

The J gene is TRBJ2-3, the V gene TRBV27; D is ambiguous. The length of the CDR3 is 15 residues. CDR1 is MNHEY and CDR2 is SMNVEV in the germline V gene (reference sequence). Trimming pared 2 bases from V and 4 bases from J, leaving 13 bases between. The CDR3 spells CASSLGDGYSDTQYF. The CDR3 nucleotides read TGTGCCAGCAGTTTAGGAGATGGGTATTCAGATACGCAGTATTTT.

This clone was counted a single time. The rearrangement joins TRBV10-3 to TRBJ2-6, with D possibly being TRBD1 or TRBD2 (5 bases each). The V gene's germline CDR1 is ENHRY and CDR2 SYGVKD. The CDR3 extends over 17 amino acids. The V and J ends lost 2 bases and 0 bases respectively, with 11 bases between them. CDR3 amino acids: CAISEGAGGSGANVLTF. CDR3 nucleotide sequence: TGTGCCATCAGTGAGGGGGCAGGAGGCTCTGGGGCCAACGTCCTGACTTTC.

The chain uses TRBV7-7 and TRBJ2-5; possible D gene TRBD1, 6 bases. V lost 1 base and J 2 bases, leaving 14 bases between the germline ends. The CDR3 spans 16 residues. Germline V gene data show CDR1 as SSHAT and CDR2 as FNYEAQ (reference sequence). The chain's CDR3 is CASSLGTAMGQETQYF. The CDR3 coding sequence is TGTGCCAGCAGCTTAGGGACAGCAATGGGACAAGAGACCCAGTACTTC.